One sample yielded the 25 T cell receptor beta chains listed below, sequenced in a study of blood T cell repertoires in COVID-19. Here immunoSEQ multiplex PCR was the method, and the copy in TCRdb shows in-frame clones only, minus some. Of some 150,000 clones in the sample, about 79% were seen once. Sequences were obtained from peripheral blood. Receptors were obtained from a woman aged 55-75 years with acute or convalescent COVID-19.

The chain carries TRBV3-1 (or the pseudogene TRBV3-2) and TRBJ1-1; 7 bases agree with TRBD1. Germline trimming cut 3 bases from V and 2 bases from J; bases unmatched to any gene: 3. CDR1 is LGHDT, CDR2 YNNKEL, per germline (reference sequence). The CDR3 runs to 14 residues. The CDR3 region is CASSQTGLNTEAFF. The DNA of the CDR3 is TGTGCCAGCAGCCAGACAGGGCTTAACACTGAAGCTTTCTTT.

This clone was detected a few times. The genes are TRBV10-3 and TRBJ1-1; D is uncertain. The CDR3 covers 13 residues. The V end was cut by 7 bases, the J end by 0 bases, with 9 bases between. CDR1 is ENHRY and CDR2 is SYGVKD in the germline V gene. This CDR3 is CAIKEYMNTEAFF. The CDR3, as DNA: TGTGCCATCAAAGAATACATGAACACTGAAGCTTTCTTT.

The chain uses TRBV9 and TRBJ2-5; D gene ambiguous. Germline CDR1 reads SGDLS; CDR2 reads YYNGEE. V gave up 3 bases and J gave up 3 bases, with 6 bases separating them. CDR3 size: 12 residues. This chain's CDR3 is CASSAIEETQYF. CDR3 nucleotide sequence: TGTGCCAGCAGCGCGATAGAAGAGACCCAGTACTTC.

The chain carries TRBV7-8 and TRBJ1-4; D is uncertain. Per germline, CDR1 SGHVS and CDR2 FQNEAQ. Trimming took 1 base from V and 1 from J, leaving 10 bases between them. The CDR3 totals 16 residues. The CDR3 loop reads CASSLEFGQTNEKLFF. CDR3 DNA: TGTGCCAGCAGCTTAGAATTTGGGCAAACTAATGAAAAACTGTTTTTT. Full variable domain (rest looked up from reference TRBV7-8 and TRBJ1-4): GAGVSQSPRYKVAKRGQDVALRCDPISGHVSLFWYQQALGQGPEFLTYFQNEAQLDKSGLPSDRFFAERPEGSVSTLKIQRTQQEDSAVYLCASSLEFGQTNEKLFFGSGTQLSVL.

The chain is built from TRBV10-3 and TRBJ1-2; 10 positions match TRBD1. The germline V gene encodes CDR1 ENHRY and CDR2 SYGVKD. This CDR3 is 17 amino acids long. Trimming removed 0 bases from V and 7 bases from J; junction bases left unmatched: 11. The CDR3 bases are TGTGCCATCAGTGAGTCGCTGGGACAGGGGTTCGTTCCTGGCTACACCTTC. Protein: CAISESLGQGFVPGYTF.

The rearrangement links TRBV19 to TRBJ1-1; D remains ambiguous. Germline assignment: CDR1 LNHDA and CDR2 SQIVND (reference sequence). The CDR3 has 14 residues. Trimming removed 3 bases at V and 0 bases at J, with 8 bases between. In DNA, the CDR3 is TGTGCCAGTAGTATTGCGGCTATGAACACTGAAGCTTTCTTT. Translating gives CASSIAAMNTEAFF.

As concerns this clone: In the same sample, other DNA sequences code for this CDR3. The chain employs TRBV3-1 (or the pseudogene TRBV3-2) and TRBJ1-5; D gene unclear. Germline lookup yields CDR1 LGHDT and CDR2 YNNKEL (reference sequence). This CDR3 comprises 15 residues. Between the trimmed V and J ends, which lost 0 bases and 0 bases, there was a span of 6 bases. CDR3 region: CASSQDTSSNQPQHF. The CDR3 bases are TGTGCCAGCAGCCAAGATACAAGTAGCAATCAGCCCCAGCATTTT.

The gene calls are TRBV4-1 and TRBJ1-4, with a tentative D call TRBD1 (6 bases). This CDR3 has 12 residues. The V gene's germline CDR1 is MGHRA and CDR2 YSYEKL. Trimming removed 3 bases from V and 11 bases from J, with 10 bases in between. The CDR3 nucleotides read TGCGCCAGCAGCCAGTGGGGACATAAACTGTTTTTT. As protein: CASSQWGHKLFF.

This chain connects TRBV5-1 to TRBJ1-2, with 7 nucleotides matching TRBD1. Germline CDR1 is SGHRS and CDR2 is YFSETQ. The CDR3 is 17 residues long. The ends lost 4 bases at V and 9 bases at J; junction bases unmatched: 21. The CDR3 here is CASSADRENLFRFSYTF. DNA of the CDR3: TGCGCCAGCAGCGCAGACAGGGAAAATTTATTTAGGTTCAGCTACACCTTC.

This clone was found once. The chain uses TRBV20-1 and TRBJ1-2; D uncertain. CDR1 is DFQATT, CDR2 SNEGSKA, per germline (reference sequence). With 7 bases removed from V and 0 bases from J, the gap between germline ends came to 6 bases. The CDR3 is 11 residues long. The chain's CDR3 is CSVATNYGYTF. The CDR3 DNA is TGCAGTGTTGCGACTAACTATGGCTACACCTTC.

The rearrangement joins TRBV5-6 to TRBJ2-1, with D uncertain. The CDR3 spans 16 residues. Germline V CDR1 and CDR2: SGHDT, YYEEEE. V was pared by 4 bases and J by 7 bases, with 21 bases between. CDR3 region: CASSAQLLVERNEQFF. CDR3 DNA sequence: TGTGCCAGCAGCGCTCAACTGCTGGTTGAACGAAATGAGCAGTTCTTC.

The CDR3 protein is CASRVGGQETQYF. DNA of the CDR3: TGCGCCAGCAGGGTAGGGGGCCAAGAGACCCAGTACTTC. The gene calls are TRBV5-1 and TRBJ2-5; tentatively, D is TRBD1 (6 bases). The ends were cut back, 5 bases at V and 1 base at J, with 9 bases in the middle. CDR3 size: 13 residues. Germline loops: CDR1 SGHRS, CDR2 YFSETQ.

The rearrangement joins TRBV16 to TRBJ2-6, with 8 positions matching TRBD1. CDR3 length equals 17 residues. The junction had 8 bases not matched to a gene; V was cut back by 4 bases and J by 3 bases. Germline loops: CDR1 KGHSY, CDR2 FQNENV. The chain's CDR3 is CASSPGQGRGGANVLTF. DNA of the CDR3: TGTGCCAGCAGCCCCGGACAGGGCCGAGGTGGGGCCAACGTCCTGACTTTC.

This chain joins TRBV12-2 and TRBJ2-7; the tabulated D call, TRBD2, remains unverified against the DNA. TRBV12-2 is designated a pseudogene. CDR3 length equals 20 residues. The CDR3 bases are TGTGCAAGTCGCTTAGTAGGGACTAGCGGGGGGCCGTGTGGCTCCTACGAGCAGTACGTC. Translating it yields CASRLVGTSGGPCGSYEQYV.

This chain's CDR3 is CASSQSGDTQYF. Here the CDR3 DNA reads TGTGCCAGCAGCCAGTCGGGTGATACGCAGTATTTT. This chain joins TRBV6-5 and TRBJ2-3; D unresolved. V was clipped by 6 bases and J by 6 bases, with 10 bases between them. Germline loops: CDR1 MNHEY, CDR2 SVGAGI. This CDR3 contains 12 residues.

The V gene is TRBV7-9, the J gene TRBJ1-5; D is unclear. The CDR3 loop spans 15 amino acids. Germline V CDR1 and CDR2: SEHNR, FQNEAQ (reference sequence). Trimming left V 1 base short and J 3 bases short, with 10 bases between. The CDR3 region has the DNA TGTGCCAGCAGCTTAGGAGACACTGTCAATCAGCCCCAGCATTTT. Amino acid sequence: CASSLGDTVNQPQHF.

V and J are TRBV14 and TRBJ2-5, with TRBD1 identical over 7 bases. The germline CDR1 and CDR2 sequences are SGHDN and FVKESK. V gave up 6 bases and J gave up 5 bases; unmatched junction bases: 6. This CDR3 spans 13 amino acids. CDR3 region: CASRRGHGETQYF. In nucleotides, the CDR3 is TGTGCCAGCAGGAGGGGGCATGGGGAGACCCAGTACTTC. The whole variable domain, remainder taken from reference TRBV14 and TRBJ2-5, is EAGVTQFPSHSVIEKGQTVTLRCDPISGHDNLYWYRRVMGKEIKFLLHFVKESKQDESGMPNNRFLAERTGGTYSTLKVQPAELEDSGVYFCASRRGHGETQYFGPGTRLLVL.

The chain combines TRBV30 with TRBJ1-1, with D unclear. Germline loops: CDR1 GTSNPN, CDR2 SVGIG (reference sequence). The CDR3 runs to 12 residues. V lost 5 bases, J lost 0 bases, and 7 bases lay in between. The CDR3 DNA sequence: TGTGCCTGGGGCGGGGTGAACACTGAAGCTTTCTTT. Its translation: CAWGGVNTEAFF.

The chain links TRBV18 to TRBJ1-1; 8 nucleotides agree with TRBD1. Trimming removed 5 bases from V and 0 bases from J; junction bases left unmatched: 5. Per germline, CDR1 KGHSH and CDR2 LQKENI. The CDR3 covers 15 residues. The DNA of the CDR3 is TGTGCCAGCTCATTCCGGACAGGGATGAACACTGAAGCTTTCTTT. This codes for CASSFRTGMNTEAFF.

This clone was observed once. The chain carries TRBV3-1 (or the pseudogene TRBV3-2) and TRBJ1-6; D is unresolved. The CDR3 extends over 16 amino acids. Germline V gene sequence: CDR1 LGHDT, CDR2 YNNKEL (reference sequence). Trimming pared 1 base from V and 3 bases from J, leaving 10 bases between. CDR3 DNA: TGTGCCAGCAGCCAAGGGGCAGCCTTCTATAATTCACCCCTCCACTTT. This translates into CASSQGAAFYNSPLHF.

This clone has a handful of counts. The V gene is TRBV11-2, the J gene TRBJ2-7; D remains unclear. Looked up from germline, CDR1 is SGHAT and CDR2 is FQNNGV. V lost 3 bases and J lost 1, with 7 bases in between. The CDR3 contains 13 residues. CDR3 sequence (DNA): TGTGCCAGCAGCTTGGCATCGTCCTACGAGCAGTACGTC. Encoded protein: CASSLASSYEQYV.

DNA for the CDR3: TGTGCCAGCAGCTTTCAGGGCGGCGAGCAGTACGTC. This sequence encodes CASSFQGGEQYV. The rearrangement joins TRBV7-8 to TRBJ2-7; TRBD1 might be the D (5 bases). Germline V lookup: CDR1 SGHVS, CDR2 FQNEAQ. Deletions cut 3 bases from V and 6 bases from J, with 9 bases between. The CDR3 is made up of 12 amino acids.

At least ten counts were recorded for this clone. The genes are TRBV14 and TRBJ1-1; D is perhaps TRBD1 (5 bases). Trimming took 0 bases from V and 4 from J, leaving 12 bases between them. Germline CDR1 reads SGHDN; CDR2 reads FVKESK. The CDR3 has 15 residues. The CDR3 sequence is CASSQDLGRSTEAFF. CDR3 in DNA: TGTGCCAGCAGCCAAGATTTGGGGCGGAGCACTGAAGCTTTCTTT.

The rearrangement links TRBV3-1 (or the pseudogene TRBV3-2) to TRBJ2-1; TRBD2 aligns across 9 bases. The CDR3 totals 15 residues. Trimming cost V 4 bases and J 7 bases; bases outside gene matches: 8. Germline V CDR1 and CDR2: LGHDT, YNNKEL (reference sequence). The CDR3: CASSPETSGFNEQFF. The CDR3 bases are TGTGCCAGCAGCCCCGAGACTAGCGGATTTAATGAGCAGTTCTTC.

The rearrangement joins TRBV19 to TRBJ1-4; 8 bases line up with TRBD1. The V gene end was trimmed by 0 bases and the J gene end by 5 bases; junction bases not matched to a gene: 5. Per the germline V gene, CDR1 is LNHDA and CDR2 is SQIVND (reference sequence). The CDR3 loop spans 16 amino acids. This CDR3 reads CASSIDRTGFNEKLFF. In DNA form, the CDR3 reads TGTGCCAGTAGTATAGACCGGACAGGGTTCAATGAAAAACTGTTTTTT.